The sample holds a few counts of the clone carrying this T cell receptor (beta chain). Its antigen is still unknown. This entry belongs to a study of Graves' ophthalmopathy and Graves' hyperthyroidism. About the research overall: Researchers classed hyperthyroidism as stable given no ophthalmopathy within 18 months of follow-up. Whole-study findings and limits: Progression of ophthalmopathy was predicted by the model with around 68% sensitivity and just under 75% specificity. A roughly 81% specificity and 85% to 90% sensitivity were achieved by a 13-signature model that separated ophthalmopathy from stable hyperthyroidism. Detection in blood was also observed for most expanded thyroid clonotypes above 0.001 frequency.

V gave up 10 bases and J gave up 0 bases; unmatched junction bases: 18. This CDR3 has 20 amino acids. Germline assignment: CDR1 ENHRY and CDR2 SYGVKD. Transcripts of RNA were the source for amplifying TCR beta CDR3 regions. HTBI primers served in a first-round RT-PCR, which a second-round multiplex PCR followed. In TCRdb, the multiplex PCR reads were re-called with MiXCR into one record per CDR3 protein. Of 900,000 to 1,200,000 distinct CDR3 sequences listed, about 35% were seen once; the top ten hold roughly 10%. The sequencing input was peripheral blood or thyroid tissue (not recorded which). The V gene is TRBV10-3, the J gene TRBJ1-4; 12 bases align to TRBD1. This sequence was found in an adult man with Graves' hyperthyroidism. CDR3 amino acids: CATRRGLGQGASSTNEKLFF. As DNA, the CDR3 is TGTGCCACTAGGAGAGGTTTGGGACAGGGGGCTTCCTCAACTAATGAAAAACTGTTTTTT.